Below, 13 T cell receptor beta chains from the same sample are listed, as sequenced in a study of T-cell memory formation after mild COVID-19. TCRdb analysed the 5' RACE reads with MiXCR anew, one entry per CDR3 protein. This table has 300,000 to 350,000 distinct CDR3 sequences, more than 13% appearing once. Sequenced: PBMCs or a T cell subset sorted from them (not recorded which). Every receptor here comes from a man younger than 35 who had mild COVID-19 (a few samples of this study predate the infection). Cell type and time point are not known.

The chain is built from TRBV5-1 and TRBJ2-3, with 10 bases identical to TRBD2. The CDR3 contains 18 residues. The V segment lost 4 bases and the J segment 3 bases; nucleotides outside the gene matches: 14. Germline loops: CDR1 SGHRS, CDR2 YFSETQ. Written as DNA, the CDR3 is TGCGCCAGCAGCCAACGCACTTCTAGCGGGGGTTGGACAGATACGCAGTATTTT. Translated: CASSQRTSSGGWTDTQYF.

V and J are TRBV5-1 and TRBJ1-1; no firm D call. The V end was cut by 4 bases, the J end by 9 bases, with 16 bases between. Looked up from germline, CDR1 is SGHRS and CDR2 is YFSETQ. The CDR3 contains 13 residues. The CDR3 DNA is TGCGCCAGCAGCCCACCCCGGGCAGAGAAAGCTTTCTTT. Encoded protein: CASSPPRAEKAFF.

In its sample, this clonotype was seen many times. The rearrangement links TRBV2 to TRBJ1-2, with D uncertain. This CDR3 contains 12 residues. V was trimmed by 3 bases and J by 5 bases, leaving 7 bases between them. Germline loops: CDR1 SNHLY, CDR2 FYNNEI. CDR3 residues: CASSENGYGYTF. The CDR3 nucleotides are TGTGCCAGCAGTGAGAATGGTTATGGCTACACCTTC.

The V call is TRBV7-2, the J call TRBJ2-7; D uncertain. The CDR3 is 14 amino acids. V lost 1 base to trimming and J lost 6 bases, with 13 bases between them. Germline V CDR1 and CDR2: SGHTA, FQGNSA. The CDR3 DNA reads TGTGCCAGCAGCTTAGGAGGAGAGGCTCGCGAGCAGTACGTC. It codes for CASSLGGEAREQYV.

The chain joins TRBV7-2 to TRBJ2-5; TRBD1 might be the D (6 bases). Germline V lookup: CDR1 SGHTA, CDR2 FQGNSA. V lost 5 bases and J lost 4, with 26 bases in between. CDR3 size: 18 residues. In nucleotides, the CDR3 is TGTGCCAGCAGCACACATCCTCGGGACAATTATGTTAGAGAGACCCAGTACTTC. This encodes CASSTHPRDNYVRETQYF.

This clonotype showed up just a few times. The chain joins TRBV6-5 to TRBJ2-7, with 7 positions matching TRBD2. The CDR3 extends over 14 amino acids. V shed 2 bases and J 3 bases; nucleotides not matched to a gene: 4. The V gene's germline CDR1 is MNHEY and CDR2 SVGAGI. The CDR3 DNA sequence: TGTGCCAGCAGTTACGCCGGGACTATCTACGAGCAGTACTTC. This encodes CASSYAGTIYEQYF.

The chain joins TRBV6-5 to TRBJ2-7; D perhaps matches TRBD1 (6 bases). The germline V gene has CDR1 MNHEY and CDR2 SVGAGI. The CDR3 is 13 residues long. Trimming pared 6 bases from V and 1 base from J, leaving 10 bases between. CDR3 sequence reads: CASSPRGSYEQYV. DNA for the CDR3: TGTGCCAGCAGCCCGAGGGGGTCCTACGAGCAGTACGTC.

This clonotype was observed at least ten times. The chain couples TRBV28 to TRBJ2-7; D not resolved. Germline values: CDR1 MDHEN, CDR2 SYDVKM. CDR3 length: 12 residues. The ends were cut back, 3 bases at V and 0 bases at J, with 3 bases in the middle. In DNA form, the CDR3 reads TGTGCCAGCAGTTTGTCCTCCTACGAGCAGTACGTC. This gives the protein CASSLSSYEQYV.

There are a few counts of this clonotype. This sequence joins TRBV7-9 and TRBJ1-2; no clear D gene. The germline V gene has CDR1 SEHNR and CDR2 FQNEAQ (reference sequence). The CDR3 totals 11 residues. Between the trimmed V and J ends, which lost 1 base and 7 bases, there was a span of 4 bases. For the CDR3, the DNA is TGTGCCAGCAGCTTAGGGTCTGGCTACACCTTC. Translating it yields CASSLGSGYTF.

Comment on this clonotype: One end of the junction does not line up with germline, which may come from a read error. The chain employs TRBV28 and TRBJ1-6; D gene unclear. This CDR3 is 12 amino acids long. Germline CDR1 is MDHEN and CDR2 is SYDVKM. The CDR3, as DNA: TGTGACAGCAACCTCAGCGATTCACCCCTCCACTTT. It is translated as CDSNLSDSPLHF. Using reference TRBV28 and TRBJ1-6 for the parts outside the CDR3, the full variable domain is DVKVTQSSRYLVKRTGEKVFLECVQDMDHENMFWYRQDPGLGLRLIYFSYDVKMKEKGDIPEGYSVSREKKERFSLILESASTNQTSMYLCDSNLSDSPLHFGNGTRLTVT.

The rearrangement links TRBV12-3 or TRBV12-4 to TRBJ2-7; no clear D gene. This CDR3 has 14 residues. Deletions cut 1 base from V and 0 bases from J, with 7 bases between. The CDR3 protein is CASSLDPLSYEQYV. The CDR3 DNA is TGTGCCAGCAGTTTAGATCCTCTCTCCTACGAGCAGTACGTC.

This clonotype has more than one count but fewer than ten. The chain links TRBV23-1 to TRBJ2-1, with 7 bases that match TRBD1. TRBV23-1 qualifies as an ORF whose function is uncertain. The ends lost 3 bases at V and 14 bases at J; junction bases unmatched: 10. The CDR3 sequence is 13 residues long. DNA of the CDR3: TGCGCCAGCAGTCACTCACAGGGGCCGGAAAAGTTCTTC. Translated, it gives CASSHSQGPEKFF.

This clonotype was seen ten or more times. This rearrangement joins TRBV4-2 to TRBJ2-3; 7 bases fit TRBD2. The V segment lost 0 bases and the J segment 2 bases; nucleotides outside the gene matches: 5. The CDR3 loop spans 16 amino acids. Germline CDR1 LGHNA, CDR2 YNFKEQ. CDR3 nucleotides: TGTGCCAGCAGCCAAGAAGGCGGGAGCTACACAGATACGCAGTATTTT. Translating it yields CASSQEGGSYTDTQYF.